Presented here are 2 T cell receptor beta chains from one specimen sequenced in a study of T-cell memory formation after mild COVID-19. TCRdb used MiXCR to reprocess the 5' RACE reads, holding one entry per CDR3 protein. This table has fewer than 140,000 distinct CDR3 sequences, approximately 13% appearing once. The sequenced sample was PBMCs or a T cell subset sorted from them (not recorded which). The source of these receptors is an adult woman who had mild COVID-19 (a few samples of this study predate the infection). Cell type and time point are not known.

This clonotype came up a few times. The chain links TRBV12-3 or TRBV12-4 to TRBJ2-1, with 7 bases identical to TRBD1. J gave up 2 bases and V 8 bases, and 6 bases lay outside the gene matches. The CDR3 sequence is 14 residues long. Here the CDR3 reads CASHNRGPYNEQFF. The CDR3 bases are TGTGCCAGCCACAACAGGGGCCCCTACAATGAGCAGTTCTTC.

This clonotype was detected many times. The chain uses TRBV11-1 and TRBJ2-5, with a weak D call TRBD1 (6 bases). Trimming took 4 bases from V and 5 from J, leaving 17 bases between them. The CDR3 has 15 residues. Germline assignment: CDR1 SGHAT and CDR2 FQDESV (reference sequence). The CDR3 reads CASSSTGNSGETQYF. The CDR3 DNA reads TGTGCCAGCAGCTCAACAGGGAATTCCGGGGAGACCCAGTACTTC.